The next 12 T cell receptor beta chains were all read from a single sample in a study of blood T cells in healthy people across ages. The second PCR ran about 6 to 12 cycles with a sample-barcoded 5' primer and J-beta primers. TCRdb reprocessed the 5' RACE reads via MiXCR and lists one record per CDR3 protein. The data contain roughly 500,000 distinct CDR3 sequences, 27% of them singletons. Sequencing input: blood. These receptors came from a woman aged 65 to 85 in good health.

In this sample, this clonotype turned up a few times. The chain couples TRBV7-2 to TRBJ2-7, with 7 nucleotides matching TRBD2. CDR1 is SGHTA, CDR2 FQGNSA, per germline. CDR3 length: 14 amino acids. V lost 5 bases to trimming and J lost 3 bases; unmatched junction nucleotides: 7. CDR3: CASSRGTTYYEQYF. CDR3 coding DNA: TGTGCCAGCAGCAGAGGGACTACCTACTACGAGCAGTACTTC.

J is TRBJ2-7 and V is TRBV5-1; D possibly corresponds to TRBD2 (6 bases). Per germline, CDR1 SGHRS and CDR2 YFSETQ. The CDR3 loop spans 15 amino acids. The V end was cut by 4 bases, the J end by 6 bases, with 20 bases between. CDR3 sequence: CASSSSPGDNREQYF. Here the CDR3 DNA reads TGCGCCAGCAGCAGTAGCCCGGGAGATAACCGCGAGCAGTACTTC.

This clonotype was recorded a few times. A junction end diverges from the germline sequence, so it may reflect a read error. The CDR3 loop is CASSPGQGPKTNIQYF. CDR3 DNA sequence: TGCGCCAGCAGCCCCGGACAGGGCCCTAAAACGAACATCCAGTACTTC. This chain uses TRBV5-1 with TRBJ2-4; 8 bases map to TRBD1. Germline V gene sequence: CDR1 SGHRS, CDR2 YFSETQ. This CDR3 has 16 amino acids.

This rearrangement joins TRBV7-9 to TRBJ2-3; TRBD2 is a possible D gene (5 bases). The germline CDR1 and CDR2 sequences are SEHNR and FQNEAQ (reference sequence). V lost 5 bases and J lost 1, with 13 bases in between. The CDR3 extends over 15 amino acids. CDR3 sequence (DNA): TGTGCCAGCAGCCCACTGAGGGCCGGCACAGATACGCAGTATTTT. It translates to CASSPLRAGTDTQYF.

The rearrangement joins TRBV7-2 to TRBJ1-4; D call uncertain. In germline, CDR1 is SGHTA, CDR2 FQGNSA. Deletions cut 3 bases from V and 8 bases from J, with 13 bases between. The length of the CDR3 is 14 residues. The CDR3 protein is CASSFRGLGEKLFF. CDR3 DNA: TGTGCCAGCAGCTTTCGGGGTCTCGGAGAAAAACTGTTTTTT.

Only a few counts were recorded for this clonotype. CDR3 sequence: CASSLEGGTGELFF. The CDR3 nucleotides read TGCGCCAGCAGCTTGGAGGGCGGCACCGGGGAGCTGTTTTTT. The chain links TRBV5-1 to TRBJ2-2; D gene uncertain. Germline CDR1 is SGHRS and CDR2 is YFSETQ. The CDR3 consists of 14 residues. V lost 0 bases and J 4 bases, leaving 7 bases between the germline ends.

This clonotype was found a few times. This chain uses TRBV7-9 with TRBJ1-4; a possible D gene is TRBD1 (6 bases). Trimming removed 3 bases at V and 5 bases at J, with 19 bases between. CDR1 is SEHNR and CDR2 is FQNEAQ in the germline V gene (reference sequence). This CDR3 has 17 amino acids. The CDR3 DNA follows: TGTGCCAGCAGCTTGGAGGCCTTCGGGACAAGGAATGAAAAACTGTTTTTT. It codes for CASSLEAFGTRNEKLFF.

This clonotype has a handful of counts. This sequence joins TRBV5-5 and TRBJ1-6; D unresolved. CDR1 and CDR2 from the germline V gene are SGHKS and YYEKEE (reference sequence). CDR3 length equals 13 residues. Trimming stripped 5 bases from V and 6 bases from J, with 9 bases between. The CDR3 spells CASRVMANSPLHF. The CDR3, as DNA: TGTGCCAGCAGGGTAATGGCTAATTCACCCCTCCACTTT.

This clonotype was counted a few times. The CDR3 nucleotides read TGTGCCAGCAGCTTCCTAACCGCGGGAAACACCATATATTTT. The encoded protein is CASSFLTAGNTIYF. The V call is TRBV7-9, the J call TRBJ1-3, with unresolved D. Trimming removed 3 bases from V and 4 bases from J, with 10 bases in between. Per the germline V gene, CDR1 is SEHNR and CDR2 is FQNEAQ (reference sequence). This CDR3 region has 14 residues. Drawing the rest from reference TRBV7-9 and TRBJ1-3, the complete variable domain is DTGVSQNPRHKITKRGQNVTFRCDPISEHNRLYWYRQTLGQGPEFLTYFQNEAQLEKSRLLSDRFSAERPKGSFSTLEIQRTEQGDSAMYLCASSFLTAGNTIYFGEGSWLTVV.

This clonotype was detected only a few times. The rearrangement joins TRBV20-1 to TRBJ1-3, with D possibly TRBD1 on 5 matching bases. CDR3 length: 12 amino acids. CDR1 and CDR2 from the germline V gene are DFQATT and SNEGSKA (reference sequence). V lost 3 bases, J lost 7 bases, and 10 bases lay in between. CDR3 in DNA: TGCAGTGCTAGTCCAGGGAGGAACACCATATATTTT. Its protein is CSASPGRNTIYF.

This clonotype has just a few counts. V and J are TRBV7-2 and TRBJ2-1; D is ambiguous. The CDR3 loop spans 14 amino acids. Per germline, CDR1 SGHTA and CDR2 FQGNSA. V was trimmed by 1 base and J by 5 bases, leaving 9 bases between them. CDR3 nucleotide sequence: TGTGCCAGCAGCTTAGTCGGCTTAGACAATGAGCAGTTCTTC. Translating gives CASSLVGLDNEQFF.

DNA for the CDR3: TGTGCCAGCAATCGTGGCTGGGGGGAGAACACTGAAGCTTTCTTT. It yields the protein CASNRGWGENTEAFF. The V gene is TRBV7-9, the J gene TRBJ1-1; D possibly corresponds to TRBD1 (5 bases). There are 15 residues in the CDR3. The V end lost 7 bases, the J end lost 1 base, and 16 bases lay between the germline ends. From germline, CDR1 is SEHNR and CDR2 FQNEAQ (reference sequence).